A selection of T cell receptor beta chains follows, all from one sample in a study of blood T cell repertoires in COVID-19. The data were produced by immunoSEQ multiplex PCR, yet TCRdb's version contains in-frame clones alone and is incomplete. This sample has under 250,000 clones, with roughly 87% found just once. Sequenced material: PBMCs or T cells enriched from blood (not recorded which). Every receptor here comes from a woman in her twenties or thirties with acute COVID-19. The CDR3 runs from the conserved cysteine through the conserved F or W. A D gene is named only where the DNA matches it firmly. Clone size is stated in some rows and not others, as once, few, many or a class when expanded.

V gene,D gene,J gene,clone size,CDR3 protein,CDR3 DNA
TRBV14,TRBD1,TRBJ2-2,once,CASSATGGITGELFF,TGTGCCAGCAGCGCAACAGGGGGTATCACCGGGGAGCTGTTTTTT
TRBV3-1/TRBV3-2,TRBD2,TRBJ2-5,many,CASSQVAGALETQYF,TGTGCCAGCAGCCAAGTAGCGGGGGCGCTAGAGACCCAGTACTTC
TRBV27,TRBD2,TRBJ2-1,-,CASTRGGLAGGPGVEQFF,TGTGCCAGCACCCGAGGTGGACTAGCGGGGGGGCCAGGTGTTGAGCAGTTCTTC
TRBV6-2/TRBV6-3,-,TRBJ1-4,-,CASSYDRTRRMSTNEKLFF,TGTGCCAGCAGTTACGACAGGACCCGACGGATGTCGACTAATGAAAAACTGTTTTTT
TRBV30,-,TRBJ2-7,-,CAWTSNRDAVYEQYF,TGTGCCTGGACCTCAAACAGGGATGCAGTCTACGAGCAGTACTTC
TRBV7-2,-,TRBJ2-2,-,CASSFQDSGELFF,TGTGCCAGCAGCTTCCAGGACAGCGGGGAGCTGTTTTTT
TRBV30,TRBD1,TRBJ1-2,once,CAWIVGGGHGYTF,TGTGCCTGGATTGTAGGGGGCGGCCATGGCTACACCTTC
TRBV18,-,TRBJ1-1,-,CASSSSQGSTEAFF,TGTGCCAGCTCGTCTTCTCAGGGATCCACTGAAGCTTTCTTT
TRBV6-5,-,TRBJ1-5,-,CASTELAGGLTPQHF,TGTGCCAGCACCGAACTCGCGGGAGGGTTGACGCCCCAGCATTTT
TRBV13,TRBD1,TRBJ2-1,once,CASSFWDSSYNEQFF,TGTGCCAGCAGCTTTTGGGACAGTTCCTACAATGAGCAGTTCTTC
TRBV7-9,-,TRBJ2-7,-,CASSPKGPVTYEQYF,TGTGCCAGCAGCCCAAAGGGGCCTGTTACCTACGAGCAGTACTTC
TRBV7-9,TRBD1,TRBJ1-6,-,CASSLDPTGFHSPLHF,TGTGCCAGCAGCTTAGATCCGACAGGGTTCCATTCACCCCTCCACTTT
TRBV29-1,-,TRBJ1-4,-,CSVADSTNEKLFF,TGCAGCGTTGCGGACTCAACTAATGAAAAACTGTTTTTT
TRBV6-5,-,TRBJ1-1,once,CASSYSGPAGLAEAFF,TGTGCCAGCAGTTACTCAGGGCCCGCGGGGCTTGCTGAAGCTTTCTTT
TRBV6-5,-,TRBJ1-5,-,CASTLEVNSNQPQHF,TGTGCCAGCACCCTAGAAGTAAATAGCAATCAGCCCCAGCATTTT
TRBV14,-,TRBJ2-7,-,CASSQAAAYEQYF,TGTGCCAGCAGCCAAGCCGCAGCCTACGAGCAGTACTTC
TRBV5-1,TRBD2,TRBJ2-1,-,CASSLGGTSYYNEQFF,TGCGCCAGCAGCTTGGGGGGGACTAGCTACTACAATGAGCAGTTCTTC
TRBV10-3,TRBD1,TRBJ2-5,-,CAIRPSHDRVQETQYF,TGTGCCATCAGACCTTCCCACGACAGGGTTCAAGAGACCCAGTACTTC
TRBV3-1/TRBV3-2,-,TRBJ1-1,-,CASSRQLLNTEAFF,TGTGCCAGCAGCCGACAGCTACTGAACACTGAAGCTTTCTTT
TRBV27,TRBD2,TRBJ2-2,-,CASSLIGGKTGELFF,TGTGCCAGCAGTTTAATCGGGGGGAAGACCGGGGAGCTGTTTTTT
TRBV29-1,-,TRBJ1-5,-,CSVAEVSNQPQHF,TGCAGCGTCGCCGAGGTTAGCAATCAGCCCCAGCATTTT
TRBV12-3/TRBV12-4,-,TRBJ2-3,-,CASSLGHTDTQYF,TGTGCCAGCAGTTTGGGCCACACAGATACGCAGTATTTT
TRBV13,-,TRBJ1-2,once,CASSFLFRINYGYTF,TGTGCCAGCAGCTTCCTATTCAGGATCAACTATGGCTACACCTTC
TRBV7-2,-,TRBJ2-3,-,CASSPRVGTDTQYF,TGTGCCAGCAGCCCGAGAGTGGGCACAGATACGCAGTATTTT
TRBV6-5,-,TRBJ1-5,-,CASRGGQYSNQPQHF,TGTGCCAGCAGGGGCGGGCAGTATAGCAATCAGCCCCAGCATTTT
TRBV6-5,TRBD1,TRBJ1-6,few,CASSYSNRGNSPLHF,TGTGCCAGCAGTTACTCGAACAGGGGGAATTCACCCCTCCACTTT
TRBV6-5,-,TRBJ1-4,-,CASSYSADALGKLFF,TGTGCCAGCAGTTACTCGGCAGATGCCCTAGGAAAACTGTTTTTT
TRBV5-6,-,TRBJ2-4,-,CASSKRDTKNIQYF,TGTGCCAGCAGCAAGAGGGACACCAAAAACATTCAGTACTTC
TRBV7-9,TRBD1,TRBJ1-2,-,CASSSDRGYGYTF,TGTGCCAGCAGCTCGGACAGGGGCTATGGCTACACCTTC
TRBV20-1,-,TRBJ2-1,-,CSARIGREQFF,TGCAGTGCTAGAATAGGGAGGGAGCAGTTCTTC
TRBV5-1,-,TRBJ1-1,-,CASSLVGDTEAFF,TGCGCCAGCAGCTTGGTAGGGGACACTGAAGCTTTCTTT
TRBV6-2/TRBV6-3,-,TRBJ2-5,-,CASSYSNGQETQYF,TGTGCCAGCAGTTACTCGAACGGGCAAGAGACCCAGTACTTC
TRBV11-2,-,TRBJ1-2,-,CASSLGEGNYGYTF,TGTGCCAGCAGCTTAGGGGAGGGAAACTATGGCTACACCTTC
TRBV6-4,TRBD1,TRBJ1-6,-,CASSEQGDSPLHF,TGTGCCAGCAGTGAGCAGGGGGATTCACCCCTCCACTTT
TRBV18,-,TRBJ2-1,once,CASSPRTEYNEQFF,TGTGCCAGCTCACCACGGACTGAGTACAATGAGCAGTTCTTC
TRBV27,TRBD1,TRBJ1-1,once,CASSSLYPGQGAEWNTEAFF,TGTGCCAGCAGTTCCCTATACCCGGGACAGGGAGCGGAATGGAACACTGAAGCTTTCTTT
TRBV13,-,TRBJ1-2,-,CASSTSGVLGRGYTF,TGTGCCAGCAGCACCTCAGGGGTTTTAGGTCGGGGCTACACCTTC
TRBV12-3/TRBV12-4,-,TRBJ1-2,-,CASSPGGSYTF,TGTGCCAGCAGCCCCGGAGGGAGCTACACCTTC
TRBV5-1,TRBD1,TRBJ1-2,-,CASSQGTGDGYTF,TGCGCCAGCAGCCAAGGGACAGGGGATGGCTACACCTTC
TRBV5-8,TRBD2,TRBJ2-1,-,CASSLQGTSGGTYNEQFF,TGTGCCAGCAGCTTGCAAGGGACTAGCGGGGGGACTTACAATGAGCAGTTCTTC
TRBV19,-,TRBJ1-5,-,CASSIRDYRQPQHF,TGTGCCAGTAGTATTCGGGATTATAGACAGCCCCAGCATTTT
TRBV6-5,-,TRBJ1-1,-,CASFRRLDTEAFF,TGTGCCAGCTTCCGTAGACTCGACACTGAAGCTTTCTTT
TRBV4-3,-,TRBJ1-4,-,CASSQDHLARVNEKLFF,TGCGCCAGCAGCCAAGATCACCTCGCCAGGGTAAATGAAAAACTGTTTTTT
TRBV2,-,TRBJ2-3,-,CASSEARTTDTQYF,TGTGCCAGCAGTGAAGCGCGGACTACAGATACGCAGTATTTT
TRBV5-8,-,TRBJ1-5,-,CASSTNPGQNNQPQHF,TGTGCCAGCAGCACGAACCCCGGACAGAACAATCAGCCCCAGCATTTT
TRBV19,-,TRBJ1-1,-,CASRSLSLNTEAFF,TGTGCCAGTAGGAGTCTTAGTTTGAACACTGAAGCTTTCTTT
TRBV6-5,-,TRBJ1-1,-,CASSPTYPTKAFF,TGTGCCAGCAGCCCCACATATCCCACTAAAGCTTTCTTT
TRBV6-5,-,TRBJ2-7,-,CASSYSRTAYEQYF,TGTGCCAGCAGTTACTCCAGGACAGCCTACGAGCAGTACTTC
TRBV3-1/TRBV3-2,-,TRBJ1-3,-,CASSQGLGDGNTIYF,TGTGCCAGCAGCCAAGGTCTAGGAGACGGAAACACCATATATTTT
TRBV5-5,-,TRBJ1-1,-,CASSSIFRGGTEAFF,TGTGCCAGCAGCTCCATCTTTAGGGGGGGCACTGAAGCTTTCTTT
TRBV6-5,TRBD1,TRBJ1-2,-,CASSYSGTGDYGYTF,TGTGCCAGCAGTTACTCTGGGACAGGGGACTATGGCTACACCTTC
TRBV6-1,-,TRBJ1-4,-,CASSEFTRAETNEKLFF,TGTGCCAGCAGTGAATTCACCAGGGCGGAAACTAATGAAAAACTGTTTTTT
TRBV28,TRBD1,TRBJ1-1,once,CASSPHGQGSNTEAFF,TGTGCCAGCAGTCCGCATGGACAGGGATCAAACACTGAAGCTTTCTTT
TRBV10-3,-,TRBJ1-2,-,CAISSGHLYGYTF,TGTGCCATCAGCTCGGGACACCTCTATGGCTACACCTTC
TRBV7-8,-,TRBJ1-5,-,CASSLAGGQPQHF,TGTGCCAGCAGCTTAGCGGGAGGTCAGCCCCAGCATTTT